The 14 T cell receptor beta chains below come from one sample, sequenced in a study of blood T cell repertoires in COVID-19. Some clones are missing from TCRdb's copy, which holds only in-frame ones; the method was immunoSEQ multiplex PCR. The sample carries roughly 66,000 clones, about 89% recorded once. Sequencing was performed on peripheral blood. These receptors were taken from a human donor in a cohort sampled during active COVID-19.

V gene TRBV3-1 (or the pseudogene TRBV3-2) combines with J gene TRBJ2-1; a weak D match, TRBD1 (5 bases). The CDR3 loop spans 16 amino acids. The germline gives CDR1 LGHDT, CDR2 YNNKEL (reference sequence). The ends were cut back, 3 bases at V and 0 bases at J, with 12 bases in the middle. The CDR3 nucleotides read TGTGCCAGCAGCCACCCCCGAGACAGCTCCTACAATGAGCAGTTCTTC. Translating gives CASSHPRDSSYNEQFF.

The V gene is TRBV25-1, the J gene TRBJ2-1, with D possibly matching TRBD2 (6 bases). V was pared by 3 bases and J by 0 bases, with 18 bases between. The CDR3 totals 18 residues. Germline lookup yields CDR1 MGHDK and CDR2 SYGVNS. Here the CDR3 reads CASSERIAAGSSYNEQFF. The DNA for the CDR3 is TGTGCCAGCAGTGAGCGAATCGCAGCGGGCAGCTCCTACAATGAGCAGTTCTTC.

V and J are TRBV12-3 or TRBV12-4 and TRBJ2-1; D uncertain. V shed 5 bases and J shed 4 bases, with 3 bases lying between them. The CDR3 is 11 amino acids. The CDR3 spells CASSQYNEQFF. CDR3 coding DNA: TGTGCCAGCAGTCAGTACAATGAGCAGTTCTTC.

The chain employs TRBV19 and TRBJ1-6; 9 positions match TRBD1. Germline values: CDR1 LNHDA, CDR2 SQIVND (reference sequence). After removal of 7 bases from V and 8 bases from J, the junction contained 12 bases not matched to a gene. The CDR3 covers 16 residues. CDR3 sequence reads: CASTRRTGASDSPLHF. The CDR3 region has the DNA TGTGCCAGTACGCGTCGGACAGGGGCATCGGATTCACCCCTCCACTTT.

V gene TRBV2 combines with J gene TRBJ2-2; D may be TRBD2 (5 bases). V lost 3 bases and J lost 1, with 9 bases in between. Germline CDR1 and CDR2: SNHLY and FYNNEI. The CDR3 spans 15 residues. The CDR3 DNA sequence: TGTGCCAGCAGTGAGAAGCGGAAGAACACCGGGGAGCTGTTTTTT. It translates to CASSEKRKNTGELFF.

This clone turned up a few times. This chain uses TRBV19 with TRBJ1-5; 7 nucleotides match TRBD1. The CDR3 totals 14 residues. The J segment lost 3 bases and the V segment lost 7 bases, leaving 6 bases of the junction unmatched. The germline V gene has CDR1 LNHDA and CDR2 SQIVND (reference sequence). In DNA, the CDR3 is TGTGCCAGTAAAGGGGGCAGCGTCAATCAGCCCCAGCATTTT. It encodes CASKGGSVNQPQHF.

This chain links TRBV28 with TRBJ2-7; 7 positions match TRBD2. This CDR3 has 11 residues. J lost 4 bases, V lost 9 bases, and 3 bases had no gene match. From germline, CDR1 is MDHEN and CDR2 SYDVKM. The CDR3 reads CASKLAYEQYF. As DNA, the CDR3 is TGTGCCAGTAAACTAGCGTACGAGCAGTACTTC.

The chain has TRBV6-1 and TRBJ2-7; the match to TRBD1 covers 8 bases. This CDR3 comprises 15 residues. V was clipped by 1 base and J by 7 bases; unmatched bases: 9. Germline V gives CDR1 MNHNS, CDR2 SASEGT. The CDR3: CASSEEWTGLREQYF. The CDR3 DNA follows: TGTGCCAGCAGTGAAGAGTGGACAGGGTTGAGAGAGCAGTACTTC.

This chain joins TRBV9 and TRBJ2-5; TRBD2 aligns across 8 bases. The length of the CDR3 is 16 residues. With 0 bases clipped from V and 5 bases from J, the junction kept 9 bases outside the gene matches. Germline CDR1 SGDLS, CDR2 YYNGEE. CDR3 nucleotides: TGTGCCAGCAGCGTAGGCGACGGGGGGGCCCCGGAGACCCAGTACTTC. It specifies CASSVGDGGAPETQYF.

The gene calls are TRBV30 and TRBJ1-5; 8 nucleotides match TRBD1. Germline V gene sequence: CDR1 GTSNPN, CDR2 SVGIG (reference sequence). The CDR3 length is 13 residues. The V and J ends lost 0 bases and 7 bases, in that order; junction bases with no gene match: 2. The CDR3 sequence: CAWSVQGGQPQHF. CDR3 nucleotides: TGTGCCTGGAGTGTACAGGGGGGCCAGCCCCAGCATTTT.

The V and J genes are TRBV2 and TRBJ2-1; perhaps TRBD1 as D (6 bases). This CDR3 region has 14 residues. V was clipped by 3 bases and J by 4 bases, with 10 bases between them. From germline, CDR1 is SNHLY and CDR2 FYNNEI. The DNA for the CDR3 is TGTGCCAGCAGTGAGGGGGCCGCGTACAATGAGCAGTTCTTC. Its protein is CASSEGAAYNEQFF.

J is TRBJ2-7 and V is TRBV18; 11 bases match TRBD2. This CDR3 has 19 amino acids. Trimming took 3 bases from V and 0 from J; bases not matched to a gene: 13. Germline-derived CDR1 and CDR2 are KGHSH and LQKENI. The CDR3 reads CASSPAGLAGGGSSYEQYF. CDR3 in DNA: TGTGCCAGCTCACCGGCCGGGCTAGCGGGAGGAGGGAGCTCCTACGAGCAGTACTTC.

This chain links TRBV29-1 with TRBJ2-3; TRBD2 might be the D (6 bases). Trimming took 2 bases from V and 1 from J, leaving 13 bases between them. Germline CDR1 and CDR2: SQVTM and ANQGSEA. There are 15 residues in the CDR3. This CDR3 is CSVEPKLAGTDTQYF. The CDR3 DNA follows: TGCAGCGTTGAACCTAAATTAGCGGGCACAGATACGCAGTATTTT.

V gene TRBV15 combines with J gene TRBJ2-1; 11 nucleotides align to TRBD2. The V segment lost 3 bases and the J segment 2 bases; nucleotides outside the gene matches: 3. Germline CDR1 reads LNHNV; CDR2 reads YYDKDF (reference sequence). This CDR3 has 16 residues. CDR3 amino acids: CATSRETSGAYNEQFF. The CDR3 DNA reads TGTGCCACCAGCAGGGAGACTAGCGGGGCCTACAATGAGCAGTTCTTC.